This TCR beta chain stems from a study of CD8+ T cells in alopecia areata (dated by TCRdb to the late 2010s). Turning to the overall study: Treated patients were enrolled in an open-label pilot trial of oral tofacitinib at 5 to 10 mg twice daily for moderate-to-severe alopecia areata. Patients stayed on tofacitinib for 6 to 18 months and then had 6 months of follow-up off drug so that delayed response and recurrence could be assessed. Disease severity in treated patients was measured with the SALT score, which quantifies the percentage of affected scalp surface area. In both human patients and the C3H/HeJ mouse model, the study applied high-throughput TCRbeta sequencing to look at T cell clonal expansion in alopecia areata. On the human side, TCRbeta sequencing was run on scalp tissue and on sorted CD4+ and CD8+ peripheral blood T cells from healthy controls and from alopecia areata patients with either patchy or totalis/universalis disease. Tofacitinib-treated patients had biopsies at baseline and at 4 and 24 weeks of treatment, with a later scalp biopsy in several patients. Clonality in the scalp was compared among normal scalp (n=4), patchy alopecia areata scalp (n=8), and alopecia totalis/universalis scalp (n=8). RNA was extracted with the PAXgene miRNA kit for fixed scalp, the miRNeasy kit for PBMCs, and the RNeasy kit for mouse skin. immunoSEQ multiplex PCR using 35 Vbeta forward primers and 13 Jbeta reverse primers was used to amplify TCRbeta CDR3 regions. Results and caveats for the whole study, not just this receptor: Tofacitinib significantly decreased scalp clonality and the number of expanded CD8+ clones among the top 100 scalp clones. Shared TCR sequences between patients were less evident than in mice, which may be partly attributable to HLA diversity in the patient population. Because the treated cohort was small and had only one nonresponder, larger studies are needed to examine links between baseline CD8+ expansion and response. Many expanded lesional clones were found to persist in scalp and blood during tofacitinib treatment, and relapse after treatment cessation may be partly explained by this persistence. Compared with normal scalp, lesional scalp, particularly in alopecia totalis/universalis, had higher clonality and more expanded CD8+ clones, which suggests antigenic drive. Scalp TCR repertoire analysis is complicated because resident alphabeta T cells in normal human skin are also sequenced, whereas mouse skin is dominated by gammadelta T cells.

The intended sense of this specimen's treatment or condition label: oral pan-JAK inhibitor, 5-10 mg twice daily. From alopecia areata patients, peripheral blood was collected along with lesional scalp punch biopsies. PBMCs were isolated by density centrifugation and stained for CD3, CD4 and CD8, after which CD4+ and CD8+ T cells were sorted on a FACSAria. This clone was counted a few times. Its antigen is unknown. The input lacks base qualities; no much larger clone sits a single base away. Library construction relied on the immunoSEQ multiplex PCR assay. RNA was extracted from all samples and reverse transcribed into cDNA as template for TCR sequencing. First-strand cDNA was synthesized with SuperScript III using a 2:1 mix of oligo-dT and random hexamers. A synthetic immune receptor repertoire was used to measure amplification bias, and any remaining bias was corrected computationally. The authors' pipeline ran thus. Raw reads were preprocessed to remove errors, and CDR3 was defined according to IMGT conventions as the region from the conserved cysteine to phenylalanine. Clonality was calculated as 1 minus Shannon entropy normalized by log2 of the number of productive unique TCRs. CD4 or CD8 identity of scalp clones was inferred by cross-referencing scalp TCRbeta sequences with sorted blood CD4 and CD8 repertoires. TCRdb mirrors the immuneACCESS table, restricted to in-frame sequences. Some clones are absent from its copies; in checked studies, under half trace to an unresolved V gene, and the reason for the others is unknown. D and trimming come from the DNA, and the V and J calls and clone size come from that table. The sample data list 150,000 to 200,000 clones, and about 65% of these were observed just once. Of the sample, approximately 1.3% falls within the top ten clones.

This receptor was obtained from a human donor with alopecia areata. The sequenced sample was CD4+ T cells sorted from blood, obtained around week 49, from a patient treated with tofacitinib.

The sequenced DNA is TGTGCCAGCCAGGGTCAAGAGACCCAGTACTTC. Translation gives CASQGQETQYF. The chain couples TRBV11-2 to TRBJ2-5, and perhaps TRBD1 as D gene, on 5 matching bases. Deletion took 8 bases off V and 2 bases off J, with a span of 6 bases between the germline ends. Reading the germline V gene gives CDR1 SGHAT and CDR2 FQNNGV. The CDR3 runs 11 amino acids, cysteine and phenylalanine included. Only CDR3 DNA is held: 33 bases, read in frame from base 1. The entire variable domain, with the stretches around the CDR3 drawn from the reference TRBV11-2 and TRBJ2-5 proteins, is EAGVAQSPRYKIIEKRQSVAFWCNPISGHATLYWYQQILGQGPKLLIQFQNNGVVDDSQLPKDRFSAERLKGVDSTLKIQPAKLEDSAVYLCASQGQETQYFGPGTRLLVL.